The 31 T cell receptor beta chains presented below share a single source sample, sequenced in a study of blood T cell repertoires in COVID-19. Using immunoSEQ multiplex PCR, the repertoire was profiled, and TCRdb retains in-frame clones only, with some absent. The sample yields about 88,000 clones, roughly 84% seen once. The sequenced sample consisted of peripheral blood. The receptors were sampled from a woman over 75 with acute or convalescent COVID-19.

In DNA form, the CDR3 reads TGTGCCAGCAGTTTAAACCCAGGGCCCGAGCAGTACTTC. This sequence encodes CASSLNPGPEQYF. The rearrangement joins TRBV12-3 or TRBV12-4 to TRBJ2-7; perhaps TRBD1 as D (5 bases). The CDR3 totals 13 residues. Between the trimmed V and J ends, which lost 2 bases and 6 bases, there was a span of 11 bases.

The chain has TRBV7-2 and TRBJ2-7, with 10 bases aligning to TRBD2. Germline CDR1 is SGHTA and CDR2 is FQGNSA. The CDR3 loop spans 14 amino acids. V was pared by 3 bases and J by 7 bases, with 6 bases of the junction left unmatched. The CDR3 DNA is TGTGCCAGCAGCTTGGTCTCTAGCGGGGGTGAGCAGTACTTC. This gives the protein CASSLVSSGGEQYF.

The gene calls are TRBV9 and TRBJ1-2, with D uncertain. This CDR3 region has 15 residues. CDR1 is SGDLS, CDR2 YYNGEE, per germline. V shed 0 bases and J shed 7 bases, with 16 bases lying between them. The CDR3 sequence is CASSVEPGATGGYTF. The CDR3 DNA sequence: TGTGCCAGCAGCGTAGAGCCCGGTGCAACGGGTGGCTACACCTTC.

The chain joins TRBV5-1 to TRBJ1-4; D remains unclear. Germline V gene lookup returns CDR1 SGHRS and CDR2 YFSETQ. This CDR3 comprises 14 residues. V was cut by 3 bases and J by 5 bases, with 11 bases left in between. The CDR3: CASSSGSGNEKLFF. Here the CDR3 DNA reads TGCGCCAGCAGCTCGGGGTCGGGGAATGAAAAACTGTTTTTT.

The chain is built from TRBV27 and TRBJ1-1; a possible D gene is TRBD1 (5 bases). V shed 8 bases and J shed 3 bases, with 16 bases lying between them. Germline values: CDR1 MNHEY, CDR2 SMNVEV (reference sequence). CDR3 size: 14 residues. CDR3 in DNA: TGTGCCAGCCACCCTATCGACAGTGACACTGAAGCTTTCTTT. Encoded protein: CASHPIDSDTEAFF.

The CDR3 protein is CASSQDPVHSANTGELFF. DNA of the CDR3: TGCGCCAGCAGCCAAGATCCAGTTCACAGTGCGAACACCGGGGAGCTGTTTTTT. The chain is built from TRBV4-3 and TRBJ2-2; D ambiguous. CDR3 length: 18 residues. The V end lost 0 bases, the J end lost 0 bases, and 14 bases lay between the germline ends. The V gene's germline CDR1 is LGHNA and CDR2 YSLEER.

This sequence joins TRBV7-3 and TRBJ2-3; D is ambiguous. Germline V gives CDR1 SGHTA, CDR2 FQGTGA. Trimming pared 2 bases from V and 1 base from J, leaving 4 bases between. The CDR3 runs 13 residues. CDR3 bases: TGTGCCAGCAGCTTATCTGGCACAGATACGCAGTATTTT. It translates to CASSLSGTDTQYF. Using reference TRBV7-3 and TRBJ2-3 for the parts outside the CDR3, the full variable domain is GAGVSQTPSNKVTEKGKYVELRCDPISGHTALYWYRQSLGQGPEFLIYFQGTGAADDSGLPNDRFFAVRPEGSVSTLKIQRTERGDSAVYLCASSLSGTDTQYFGPGTRLTVL.

V is TRBV10-3 and J is TRBJ1-2; 7 nucleotides line up with TRBD1. The CDR3 is made up of 14 amino acids. Unmatched junction bases numbered 10, after V lost 4 bases and J lost 8 bases. The germline CDR1 and CDR2 sequences are ENHRY and SYGVKD. The CDR3 DNA reads as TGTGCCATCAGTGGCGACCGGGACAGCGTGGGCTACACCTTC. This sequence encodes CAISGDRDSVGYTF.

V usage is TRBV19 and J usage is TRBJ2-2; tentatively, D is TRBD1 (6 bases). Germline-derived CDR1 and CDR2 are LNHDA and SQIVND (reference sequence). The V and J ends lost 8 bases and 4 bases respectively, with 14 bases between them. This CDR3 comprises 14 residues. The CDR3 sequence is CASAYRAGTGELFF. In DNA, the CDR3 is TGTGCCAGTGCCTACAGGGCTGGCACCGGGGAGCTGTTTTTT.

The gene calls are TRBV29-1 and TRBJ2-3; 8 bases align to TRBD2. The CDR3 consists of 16 residues. Trimming removed 7 bases from V and 0 bases from J; junction bases left unmatched: 12. Germline V lookup: CDR1 SQVTM, CDR2 ANQGSEA. The CDR3 here is CSAEGLAETSTDTQYF. DNA for the CDR3: TGCAGCGCCGAAGGACTAGCTGAAACTAGCACAGATACGCAGTATTTT.

The rearrangement links TRBV19 to TRBJ2-7; 10 bases agree with TRBD2. The junction had 7 bases not matched to a gene; V was cut back by 5 bases and J by 3 bases. Germline V gene data show CDR1 as LNHDA and CDR2 as SQIVND (reference sequence). CDR3 size: 15 residues. DNA for the CDR3: TGTGCCAGTAGTTCCACCGGGACTAGCGTCTACGAGCAGTACTTC. Translating gives CASSSTGTSVYEQYF.

The V gene is TRBV6-5, the J gene TRBJ1-6; D remains ambiguous. CDR1 and CDR2 from the germline V gene are MNHEY and SVGAGI. V was cut by 0 bases and J by 7 bases, with 10 bases left in between. The CDR3 covers 15 residues. Here the CDR3 DNA reads TGTGCCAGCAGTTACTCGAGGGTCCAAAATTCACCCCTCCACTTT. This sequence encodes CASSYSRVQNSPLHF.

This clone was seen once. One end of the junction is discordant with germline, which a read error may explain. This CDR3 is CASSLTSSPTSF. CDR3 coding DNA: TGTGCCAGCAGCCTCACGAGTTCCCCCACCTCCTTT. The gene calls are TRBV3-1 (or the pseudogene TRBV3-2) and TRBJ1-1; D is undetermined. From germline, CDR1 is LGHDT and CDR2 YNNKEL (reference sequence). The length of the CDR3 is 12 residues.

The chain combines TRBV5-8 with TRBJ1-5; 8 nucleotides agree with TRBD1. Germline trimming cut 3 bases from V and 1 base from J; bases unmatched to any gene: 6. Germline CDR1 and CDR2: SGHTS and YDEGEE. The CDR3 consists of 16 residues. In DNA, the CDR3 is TGTGCCAGCAGCTCCGGACAGGGCGGAAGCAATCAGCCCCAGCATTTT. The encoded protein is CASSSGQGGSNQPQHF.

The J gene is TRBJ1-3, the V gene TRBV30, with D tentatively TRBD1 (5 bases). CDR1 is GTSNPN and CDR2 is SVGIG in the germline V gene (reference sequence). This CDR3 comprises 16 residues. V was shortened by 1 base and J by 0 bases, with 13 bases between the two germline ends. CDR3 DNA sequence: TGTGCCTGGAGTGAGGGACTTTCCGGCTCTGGAAACACCATATATTTT. This codes for CAWSEGLSGSGNTIYF. The entire variable domain, with the rest obtained from reference TRBV30 and TRBJ1-3, is as follows: SQTIHQWPATLVQPVGSPLSLECTVEGTSNPNLYWYRQAAGRGLQLLFYSVGIGQISSEVPQNLSASRPQDRQFILSSKKLLLSDSGFYLCAWSEGLSGSGNTIYFGEGSWLTVV.

The J gene is TRBJ2-5, the V gene TRBV5-1; 10 bases match TRBD2. This CDR3 spans 15 amino acids. Germline values: CDR1 SGHRS, CDR2 YFSETQ. V lost 4 bases, J lost 5 bases, and 8 bases stayed unmatched. The CDR3 bases are TGCGCCAGCAGCATTCTAGCGGGAGCCGGGGAGACCCAGTACTTC. Protein product: CASSILAGAGETQYF.

V gene TRBV7-2 combines with J gene TRBJ2-5; maybe TRBD2 (5 bases). This CDR3 region has 16 residues. Germline V gene data show CDR1 as SGHTA and CDR2 as FQGNSA. Deletions cut 5 bases from V and 2 bases from J, with 18 bases between. CDR3 loop: CASSPRGYPLQETQYF. The CDR3 DNA sequence: TGTGCCAGCAGCCCCCGGGGTTACCCCTTACAAGAGACCCAGTACTTC.

This clone was detected once. The CDR3 loop is CASSLMEDGGTQYF. The DNA for the CDR3 is TGCGCCAGCAGCTTGATGGAAGACGGGGGGACCCAGTACTTC. V is TRBV5-1 and J is TRBJ2-5; possibly TRBD2 for D (6 bases). Trimming stripped 1 base from V and 7 bases from J, with 14 bases between. Germline CDR1 and CDR2: SGHRS and YFSETQ. The CDR3 sequence is 14 residues long.

CDR3 amino acids: CASSYFRQGGSYEQYF. As DNA, the CDR3 is TGTGCCAGCAGTTACTTTCGACAGGGGGGATCCTACGAGCAGTACTTC. The chain couples TRBV6-2 or TRBV6-3 to TRBJ2-7; TRBD1 matches 9 bases. The CDR3 is 16 residues long. Germline loops: CDR1 MNHEY, CDR2 SVGEGT. Germline trimming cut 1 base from V and 1 base from J; bases unmatched to any gene: 5.

This clone was seen a few times. The rearrangement joins TRBV6-5 to TRBJ2-5; D is unclear. The CDR3 extends over 13 amino acids. Trimming removed 8 bases at V and 0 bases at J, with 10 bases between. Germline V gene sequence: CDR1 MNHEY, CDR2 SVGAGI. The DNA for the CDR3 is TGTGCCAGCTCGACGGAGAACCAAGAGACCCAGTACTTC. Translated, it gives CASSTENQETQYF.

The chain has TRBV5-1 and TRBJ2-7, with D possibly matching TRBD2 (5 bases). CDR3 length equals 16 residues. V shed 0 bases and J shed 0 bases, with 13 bases lying between them. The germline V gene has CDR1 SGHRS and CDR2 YFSETQ. CDR3 loop: CASSLDGLDPSYEQYF. CDR3 DNA sequence: TGCGCCAGCAGCTTGGATGGACTGGACCCCTCCTACGAGCAGTACTTC.

This clone was seen once. This chain links TRBV7-9 with TRBJ1-1, with 7 bases matching TRBD1. The CDR3 extends over 15 amino acids. Germline CDR1 reads SEHNR; CDR2 reads FQNEAQ (reference sequence). Trimming removed 4 bases from V and 0 bases from J; junction bases left unmatched: 5. The CDR3 protein is CASSSQGLMNTEAFF. The CDR3 DNA is TGTGCCAGCAGCTCACAGGGGCTCATGAACACTGAAGCTTTCTTT.

This chain connects TRBV30 to TRBJ2-3; TRBD2 might be the D (7 bases). V lost 3 bases to trimming and J lost 4 bases, with 17 bases between them. Looked up from germline, CDR1 is GTSNPN and CDR2 is SVGIG (reference sequence). This CDR3 has 15 amino acids. The CDR3 protein is CAWRFRGAWADTQYF. DNA for the CDR3: TGTGCCTGGAGGTTCCGGGGGGCGTGGGCAGATACGCAGTATTTT.

The J gene is TRBJ1-6, the V gene TRBV4-1; D is undetermined. Trimming took 4 bases from V and 2 from J, leaving 12 bases between them. CDR3 length: 16 residues. Germline V CDR1 and CDR2: MGHRA, YSYEKL. CDR3 loop: CASSPSAGTYNSPLHF. Written as DNA, the CDR3 is TGCGCCAGCAGCCCCTCGGCGGGGACCTATAATTCACCCCTCCACTTT.

The chain has TRBV6-5 and TRBJ2-2, with a tentative D call TRBD1 (6 bases). Trimming took off 1 base at V and 3 bases at J, with 6 bases between the two ends. The length of the CDR3 is 14 residues. Germline assignment: CDR1 MNHEY and CDR2 SVGAGI. The CDR3 reads CASSYYRDTGELFF. The CDR3 nucleotides are TGTGCCAGCAGTTACTACAGGGACACCGGGGAGCTGTTTTTT.

This clone was detected a few times. The rearrangement links TRBV11-2 to TRBJ1-2, with TRBD1 identical over 10 bases. The CDR3 sequence is 15 residues long. Trimming cost V 5 bases and J 2 bases; bases outside gene matches: 5. CDR1 and CDR2 (germline): SGHAT, FQNNGV. CDR3 region: CASSRQGQGNYGYTF. CDR3 DNA sequence: TGTGCCAGCAGCCGACAGGGACAGGGGAACTATGGCTACACCTTC.

The rearrangement joins TRBV5-1 to TRBJ2-6; perhaps TRBD1 as D (6 bases). CDR1 and CDR2 from the germline V gene are SGHRS and YFSETQ. The CDR3 is made up of 18 amino acids. The V and J ends lost 4 bases and 0 bases respectively, with 17 bases between them. CDR3 sequence (DNA): TGCGCCAGCAGCGGGGGCAGGTCCGATAGCTCTGGGGCCAACGTCCTGACTTTC. Protein sequence: CASSGGRSDSSGANVLTF. The full variable domain, with the rest looked up from reference TRBV5-1 and TRBJ2-6, is KAGVTQTPRYLIKTRGQQVTLSCSPISGHRSVSWYQQTPGQGLQFLFEYFSETQRNKGNFPGRFSGRQFSNSRSEMNVSTLELGDSALYLCASSGGRSDSSGANVLTFGAGSRLTVL.

V usage is TRBV11-3 and J usage is TRBJ1-6; 7 nucleotides agree with TRBD1. V shed 4 bases, J shed 8 bases, and the junction held 23 bases outside the gene matches. From germline, CDR1 is SGHNT and CDR2 YENEEA. The CDR3 spans 20 residues. The CDR3 DNA sequence: TGTGCCAGCAGCTCCGCGATCCGGGACAGCTTGGTCCGGCTGGATTCACCCCTCCACTTT. Its protein product is CASSSAIRDSLVRLDSPLHF.

V is TRBV4-2 and J is TRBJ2-7; D is perhaps TRBD1 (6 bases). The CDR3 sequence is 16 residues long. Germline CDR1 LGHNA, CDR2 YNFKEQ. Deletions cut 3 bases from V and 7 bases from J, with 22 bases between. The CDR3 DNA sequence: TGTGCCAGCAGCCACAACGAGGGACACGATGACGGGGAGCAGTACTTC. This translates into CASSHNEGHDDGEQYF.

The V call is TRBV5-4, the J call TRBJ1-1; TRBD1 is a possible D gene (5 bases). The CDR3 runs to 14 residues. V lost 0 bases and J lost 0, with 6 bases in between. Germline CDR1 reads SGHNT; CDR2 reads YYREEE (reference sequence). CDR3 DNA sequence: TGTGCCAGCAGCTTGGTAGGGGTGAACACTGAAGCTTTCTTT. Translation gives CASSLVGVNTEAFF.

The chain couples TRBV7-9 to TRBJ1-2, with D unclear. CDR3 length: 13 residues. From germline, CDR1 is SEHNR and CDR2 FQNEAQ (reference sequence). The V end lost 1 base, the J end lost 1 base, and 4 bases lay between the germline ends. The CDR3 loop is CASSLDSNYGYTF. In DNA form, the CDR3 reads TGTGCCAGCAGCTTAGACAGTAACTATGGCTACACCTTC.